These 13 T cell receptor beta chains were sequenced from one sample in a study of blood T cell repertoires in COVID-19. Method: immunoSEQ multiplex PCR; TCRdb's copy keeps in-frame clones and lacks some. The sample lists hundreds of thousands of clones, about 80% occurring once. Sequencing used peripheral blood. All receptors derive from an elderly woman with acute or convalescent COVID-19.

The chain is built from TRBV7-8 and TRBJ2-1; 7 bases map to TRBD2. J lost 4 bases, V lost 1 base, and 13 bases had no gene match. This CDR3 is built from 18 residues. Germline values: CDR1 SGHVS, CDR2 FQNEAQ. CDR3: CASSLERVWLAEYNEQFF. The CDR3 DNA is TGTGCCAGCAGCTTAGAGAGAGTGTGGCTAGCGGAGTACAATGAGCAGTTCTTC.

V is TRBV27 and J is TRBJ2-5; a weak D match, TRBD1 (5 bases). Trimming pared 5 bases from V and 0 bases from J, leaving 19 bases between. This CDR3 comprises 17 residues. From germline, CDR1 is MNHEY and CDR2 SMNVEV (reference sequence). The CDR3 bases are TGTGCCAGCAGTCCCACGGGCAGGGTAGAGTACCAAGAGACCCAGTACTTC. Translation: CASSPTGRVEYQETQYF.

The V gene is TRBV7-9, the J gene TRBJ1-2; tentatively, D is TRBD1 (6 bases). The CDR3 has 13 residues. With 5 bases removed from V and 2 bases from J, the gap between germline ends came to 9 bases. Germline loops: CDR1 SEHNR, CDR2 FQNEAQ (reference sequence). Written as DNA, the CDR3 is TGTGCCAGCAGCCCAGGGGAAAACTATGGCTACACCTTC. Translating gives CASSPGENYGYTF.

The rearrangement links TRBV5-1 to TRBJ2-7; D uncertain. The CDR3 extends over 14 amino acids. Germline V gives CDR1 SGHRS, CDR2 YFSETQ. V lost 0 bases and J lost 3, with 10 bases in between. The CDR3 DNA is TGCGCCAGCAGCTTGGACGTCCGCAGCTACGAGCAGTACTTC. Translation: CASSLDVRSYEQYF.

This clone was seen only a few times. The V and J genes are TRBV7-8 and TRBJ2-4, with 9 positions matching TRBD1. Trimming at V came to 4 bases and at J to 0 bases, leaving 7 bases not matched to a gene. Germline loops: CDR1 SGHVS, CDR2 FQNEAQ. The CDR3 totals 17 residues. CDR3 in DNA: TGTGCCAGCAGCTCGCGCACACAGGGGGCAGCCAAAAACATTCAGTACTTC. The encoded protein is CASSSRTQGAAKNIQYF.

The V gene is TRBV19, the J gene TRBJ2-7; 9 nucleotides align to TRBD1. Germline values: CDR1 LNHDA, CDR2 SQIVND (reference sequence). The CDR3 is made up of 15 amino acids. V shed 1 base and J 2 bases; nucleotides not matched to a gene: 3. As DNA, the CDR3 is TGTGCCAGTAGTATAGTCGGGACAGGGACCTACGAGCAGTACTTC. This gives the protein CASSIVGTGTYEQYF. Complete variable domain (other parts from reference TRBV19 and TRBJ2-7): DGGITQSPKYLFRKEGQNVTLSCEQNLNHDAMYWYRQDPGQGLRLIYYSQIVNDFQKGDIAEGYSVSREKKESFPLTVTSAQKNPTAFYLCASSIVGTGTYEQYFGPGTRLTVT.

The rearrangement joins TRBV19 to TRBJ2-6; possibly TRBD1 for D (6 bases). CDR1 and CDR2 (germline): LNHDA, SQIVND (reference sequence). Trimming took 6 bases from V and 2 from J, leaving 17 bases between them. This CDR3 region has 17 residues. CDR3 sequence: CASSPVSSGAGANVLTF. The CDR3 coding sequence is TGTGCCAGTAGCCCGGTCTCGTCAGGGGCTGGGGCCAACGTCCTGACTTTC. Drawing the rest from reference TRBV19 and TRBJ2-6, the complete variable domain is DGGITQSPKYLFRKEGQNVTLSCEQNLNHDAMYWYRQDPGQGLRLIYYSQIVNDFQKGDIAEGYSVSREKKESFPLTVTSAQKNPTAFYLCASSPVSSGAGANVLTFGAGSRLTVL.

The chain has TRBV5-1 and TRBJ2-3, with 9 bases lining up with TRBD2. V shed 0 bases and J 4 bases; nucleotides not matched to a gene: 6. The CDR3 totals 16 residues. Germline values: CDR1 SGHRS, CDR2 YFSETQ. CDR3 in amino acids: CASSLDGGGGSDTQYF. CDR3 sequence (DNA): TGCGCCAGCAGCTTGGATGGCGGGGGGGGCTCAGATACGCAGTATTTT. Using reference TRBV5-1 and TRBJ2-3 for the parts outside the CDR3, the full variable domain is KAGVTQTPRYLIKTRGQQVTLSCSPISGHRSVSWYQQTPGQGLQFLFEYFSETQRNKGNFPGRFSGRQFSNSRSEMNVSTLELGDSALYLCASSLDGGGGSDTQYFGPGTRLTVL.

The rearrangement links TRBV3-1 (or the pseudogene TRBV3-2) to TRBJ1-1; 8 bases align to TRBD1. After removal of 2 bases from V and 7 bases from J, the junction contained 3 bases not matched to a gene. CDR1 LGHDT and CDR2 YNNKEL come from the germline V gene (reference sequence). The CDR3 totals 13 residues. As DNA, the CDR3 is TGTGCCAGCAGCCAATGGGGACAGGTTGAAGCTTTCTTT. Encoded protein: CASSQWGQVEAFF.

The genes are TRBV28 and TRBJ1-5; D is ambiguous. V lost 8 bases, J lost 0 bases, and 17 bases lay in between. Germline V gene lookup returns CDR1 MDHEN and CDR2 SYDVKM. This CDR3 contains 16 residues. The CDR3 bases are TGTGCCAGCTGCCGGGCGGGGTCTTATAGCAATCAGCCCCAGCATTTT. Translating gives CASCRAGSYSNQPQHF.

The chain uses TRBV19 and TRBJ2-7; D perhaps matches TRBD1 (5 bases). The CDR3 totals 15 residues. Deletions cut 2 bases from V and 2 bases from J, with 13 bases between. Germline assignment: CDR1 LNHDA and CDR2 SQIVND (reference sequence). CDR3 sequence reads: CASSINRRGTYEQYF. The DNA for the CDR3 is TGTGCCAGTAGTATAAATCGAAGGGGCACCTACGAGCAGTACTTC.

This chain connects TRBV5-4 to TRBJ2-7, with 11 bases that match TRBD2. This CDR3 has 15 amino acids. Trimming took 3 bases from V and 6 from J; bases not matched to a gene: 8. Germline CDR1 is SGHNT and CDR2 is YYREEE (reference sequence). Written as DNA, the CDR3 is TGTGCCAGCAGCTCCATAGCGGGGGGGACCCGCGAGCAGTACTTC. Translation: CASSSIAGGTREQYF. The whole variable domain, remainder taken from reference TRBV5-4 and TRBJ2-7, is ETGVTQSPTHLIKTRGQQVTLRCSSQSGHNTVSWYQQALGQGPQFIFQYYREEENGRGNFPPRFSGLQFPNYSSELNVNALELDDSALYLCASSSIAGGTREQYFGPGTRLTVT.

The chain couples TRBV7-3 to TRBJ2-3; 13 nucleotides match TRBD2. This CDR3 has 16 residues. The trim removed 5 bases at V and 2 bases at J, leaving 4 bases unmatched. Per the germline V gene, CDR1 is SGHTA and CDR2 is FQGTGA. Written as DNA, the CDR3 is TGTGCCAGCAGCCAACTAGCGGGGGGGTCCACAGATACGCAGTATTTT. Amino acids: CASSQLAGGSTDTQYF.